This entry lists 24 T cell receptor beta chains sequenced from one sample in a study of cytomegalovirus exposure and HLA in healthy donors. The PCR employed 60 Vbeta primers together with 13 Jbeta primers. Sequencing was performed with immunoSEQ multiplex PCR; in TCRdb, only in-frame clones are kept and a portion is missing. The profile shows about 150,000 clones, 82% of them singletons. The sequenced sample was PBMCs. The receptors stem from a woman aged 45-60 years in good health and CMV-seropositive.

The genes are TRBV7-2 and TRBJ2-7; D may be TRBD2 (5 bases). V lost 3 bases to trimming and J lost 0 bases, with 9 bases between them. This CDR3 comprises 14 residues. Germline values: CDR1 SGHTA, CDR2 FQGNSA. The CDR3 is CASSFPGSSYEQYF. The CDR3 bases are TGTGCCAGCAGCTTCCCGGGAAGCTCCTACGAGCAGTACTTC. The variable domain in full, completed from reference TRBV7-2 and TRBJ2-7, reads GAGVSQSPSNKVTEKGKDVELRCDPISGHTALYWYRQSLGQGLEFLIYFQGNSAPDKSGLPSDRFSAERTGGSVSTLTIQRTQQEDSAVYLCASSFPGSSYEQYFGPGTRLTVT.

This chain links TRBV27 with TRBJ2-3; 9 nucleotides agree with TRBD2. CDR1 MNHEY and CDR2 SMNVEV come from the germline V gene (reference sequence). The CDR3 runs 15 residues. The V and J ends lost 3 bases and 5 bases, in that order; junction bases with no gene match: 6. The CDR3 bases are TGTGCCAGCAGTTTCGGGCGGGGGGGCCTAGATACGCAGTATTTT. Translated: CASSFGRGGLDTQYF.

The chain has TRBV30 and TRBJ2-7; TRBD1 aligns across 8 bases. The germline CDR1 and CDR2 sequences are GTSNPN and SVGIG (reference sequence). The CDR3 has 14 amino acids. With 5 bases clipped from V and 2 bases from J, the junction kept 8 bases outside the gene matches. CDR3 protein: CAWGTGNFPYEQYF. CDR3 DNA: TGTGCCTGGGGGACAGGAAATTTTCCCTACGAGCAGTACTTC.

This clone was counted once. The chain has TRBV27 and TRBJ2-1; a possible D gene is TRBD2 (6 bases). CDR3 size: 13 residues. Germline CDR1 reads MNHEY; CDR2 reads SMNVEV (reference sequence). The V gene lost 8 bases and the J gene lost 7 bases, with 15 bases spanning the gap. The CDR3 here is CASAPGGTNEQFF. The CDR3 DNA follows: TGTGCCAGCGCCCCCGGTGGGACTAATGAGCAGTTCTTC.

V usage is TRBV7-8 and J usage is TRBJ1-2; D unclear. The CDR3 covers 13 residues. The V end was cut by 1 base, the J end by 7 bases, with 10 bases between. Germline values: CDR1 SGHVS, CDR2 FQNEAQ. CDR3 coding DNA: TGTGCCAGCAGCTTAGACCGTATCGGTGGCTACACCTTC. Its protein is CASSLDRIGGYTF.

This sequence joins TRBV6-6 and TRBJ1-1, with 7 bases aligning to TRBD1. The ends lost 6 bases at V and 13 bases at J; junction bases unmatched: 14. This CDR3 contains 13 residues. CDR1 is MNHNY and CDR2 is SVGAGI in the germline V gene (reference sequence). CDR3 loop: CASRPTTNRQGFF. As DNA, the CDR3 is TGTGCCAGCAGACCTACTACAAATAGACAGGGTTTCTTT.

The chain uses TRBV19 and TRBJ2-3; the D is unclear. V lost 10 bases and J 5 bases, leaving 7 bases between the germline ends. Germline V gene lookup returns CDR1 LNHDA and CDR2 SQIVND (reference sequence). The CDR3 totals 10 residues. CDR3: CATYLDTQYF. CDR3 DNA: TGTGCCACCTACTTAGATACGCAGTATTTT.

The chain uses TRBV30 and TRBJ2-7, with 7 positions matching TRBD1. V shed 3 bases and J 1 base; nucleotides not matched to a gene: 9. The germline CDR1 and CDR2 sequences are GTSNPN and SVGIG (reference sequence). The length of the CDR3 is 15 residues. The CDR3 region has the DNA TGTGCCTGGAGCCCAGGGGGACGACTTTCCTACGAGCAGTACTTC. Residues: CAWSPGGRLSYEQYF.

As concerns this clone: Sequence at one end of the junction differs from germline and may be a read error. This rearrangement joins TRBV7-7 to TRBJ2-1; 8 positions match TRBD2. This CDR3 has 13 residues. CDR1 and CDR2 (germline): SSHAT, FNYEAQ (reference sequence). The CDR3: CASSQELAAEQFF. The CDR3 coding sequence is TGTGCTAGCAGCCAAGAACTAGCGGCTGAGCAGTTCTTC. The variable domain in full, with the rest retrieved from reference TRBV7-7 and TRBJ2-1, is GAGVSQSPRYKVTKRGQDVTLRCDPISSHATLYWYQQALGQGPEFLTYFNYEAQPDKSGLPSDRFSAERPEGSISTLTIQRTEQRDSAMYRCASSQELAAEQFFGPGTRLTVL.

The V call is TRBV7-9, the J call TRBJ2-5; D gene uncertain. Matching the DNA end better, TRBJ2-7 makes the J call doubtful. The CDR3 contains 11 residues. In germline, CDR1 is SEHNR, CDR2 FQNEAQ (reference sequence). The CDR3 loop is CASSSGREQYF. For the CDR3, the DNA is TGTGCCAGCAGCTCCGGTCGCGAGCAGTACTTC.

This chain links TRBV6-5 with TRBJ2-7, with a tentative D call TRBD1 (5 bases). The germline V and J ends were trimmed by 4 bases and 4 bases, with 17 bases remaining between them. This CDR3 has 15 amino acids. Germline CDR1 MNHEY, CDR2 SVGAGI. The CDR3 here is CASSSRPQGGYEQYF. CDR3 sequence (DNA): TGTGCCAGCAGTTCGCGGCCCCAGGGTGGATACGAGCAGTACTTC.

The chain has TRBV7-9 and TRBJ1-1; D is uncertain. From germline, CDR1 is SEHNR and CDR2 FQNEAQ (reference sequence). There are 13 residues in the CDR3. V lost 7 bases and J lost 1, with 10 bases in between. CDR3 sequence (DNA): TGTGCCAGCATCAACCCAGGGAACACTGAAGCTTTCTTT. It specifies CASINPGNTEAFF.

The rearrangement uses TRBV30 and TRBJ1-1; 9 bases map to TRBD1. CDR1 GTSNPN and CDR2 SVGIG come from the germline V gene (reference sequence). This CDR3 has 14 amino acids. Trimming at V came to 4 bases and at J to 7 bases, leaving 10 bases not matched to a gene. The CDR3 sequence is CAWTPGQGGLEAFF. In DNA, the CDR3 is TGTGCCTGGACCCCGGGACAGGGAGGGCTTGAAGCTTTCTTT.

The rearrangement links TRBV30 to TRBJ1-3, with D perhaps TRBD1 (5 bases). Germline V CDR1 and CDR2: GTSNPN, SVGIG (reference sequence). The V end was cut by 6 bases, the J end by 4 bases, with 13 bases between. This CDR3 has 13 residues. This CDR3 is CACRTGPGNTIYF. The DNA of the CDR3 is TGTGCCTGCCGCACAGGCCCAGGAAACACCATATATTTT.

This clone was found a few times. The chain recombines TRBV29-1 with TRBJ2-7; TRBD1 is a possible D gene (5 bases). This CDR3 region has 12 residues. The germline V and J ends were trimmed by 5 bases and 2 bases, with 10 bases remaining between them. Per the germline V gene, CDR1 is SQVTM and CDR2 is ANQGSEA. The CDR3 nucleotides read TGCAGCGTTAGACAGACCGCCTACGAGCAGTACTTC. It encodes CSVRQTAYEQYF.

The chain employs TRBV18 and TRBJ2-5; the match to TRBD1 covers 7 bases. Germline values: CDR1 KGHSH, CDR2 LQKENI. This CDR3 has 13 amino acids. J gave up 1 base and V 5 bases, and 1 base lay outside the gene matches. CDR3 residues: CASSGTVQETQYF. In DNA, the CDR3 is TGTGCCAGCTCAGGGACAGTCCAAGAGACCCAGTACTTC.

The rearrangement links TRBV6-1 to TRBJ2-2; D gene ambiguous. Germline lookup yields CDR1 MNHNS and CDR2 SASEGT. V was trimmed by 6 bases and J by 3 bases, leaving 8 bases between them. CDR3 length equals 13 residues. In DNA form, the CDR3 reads TGTGCCAGCAGCGATAGCTACACCGGGGAGCTGTTTTTT. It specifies CASSDSYTGELFF.

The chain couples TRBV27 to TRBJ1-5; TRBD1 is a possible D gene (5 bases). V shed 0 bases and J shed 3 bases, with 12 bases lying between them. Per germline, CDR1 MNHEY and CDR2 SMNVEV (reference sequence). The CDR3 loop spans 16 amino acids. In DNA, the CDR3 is TGTGCCAGCAGTTTATCGGGGCAGGGTTACAATCAGCCCCAGCATTTT. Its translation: CASSLSGQGYNQPQHF.

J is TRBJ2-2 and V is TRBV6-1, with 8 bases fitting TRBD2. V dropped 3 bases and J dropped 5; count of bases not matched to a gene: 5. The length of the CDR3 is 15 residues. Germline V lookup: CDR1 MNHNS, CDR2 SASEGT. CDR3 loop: CASSEWGLGTGELFF. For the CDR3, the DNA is TGTGCCAGCAGTGAGTGGGGACTAGGTACCGGGGAGCTGTTTTTT.

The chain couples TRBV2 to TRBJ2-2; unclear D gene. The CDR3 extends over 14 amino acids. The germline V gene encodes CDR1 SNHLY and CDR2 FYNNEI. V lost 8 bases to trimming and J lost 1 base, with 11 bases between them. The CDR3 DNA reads TGTGCCAGCGTCGGTGAGATGAACACCGGGGAGCTGTTTTTT. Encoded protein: CASVGEMNTGELFF.

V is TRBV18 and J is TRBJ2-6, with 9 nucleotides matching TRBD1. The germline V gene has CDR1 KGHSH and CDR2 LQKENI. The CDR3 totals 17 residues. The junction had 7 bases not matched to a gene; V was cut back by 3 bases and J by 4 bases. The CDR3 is CASSPGQGTVGANVLTF. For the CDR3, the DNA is TGTGCCAGCTCACCGGGACAGGGAACGGTCGGGGCCAACGTCCTGACTTTC.

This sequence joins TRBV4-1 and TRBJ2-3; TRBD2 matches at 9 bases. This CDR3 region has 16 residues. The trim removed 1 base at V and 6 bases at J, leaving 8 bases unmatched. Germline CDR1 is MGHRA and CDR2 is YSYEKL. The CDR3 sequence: CASSQGWISGGDTQYF. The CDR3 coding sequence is TGCGCCAGCAGCCAAGGATGGATTAGCGGGGGTGATACGCAGTATTTT.

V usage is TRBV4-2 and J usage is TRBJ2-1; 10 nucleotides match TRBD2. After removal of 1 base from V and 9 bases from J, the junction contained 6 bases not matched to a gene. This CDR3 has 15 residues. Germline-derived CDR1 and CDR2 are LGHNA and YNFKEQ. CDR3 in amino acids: CASSQGTSGGGEQFF. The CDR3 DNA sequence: TGTGCCAGCAGCCAAGGGACTAGCGGCGGTGGTGAGCAGTTCTTC.

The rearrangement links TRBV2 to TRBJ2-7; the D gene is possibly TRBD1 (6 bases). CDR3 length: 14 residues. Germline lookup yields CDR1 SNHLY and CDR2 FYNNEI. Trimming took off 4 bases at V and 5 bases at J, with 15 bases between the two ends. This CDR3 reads CASSGPQGSNEQYF. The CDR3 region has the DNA TGTGCCAGCAGTGGGCCCCAGGGGAGCAACGAGCAGTACTTC.